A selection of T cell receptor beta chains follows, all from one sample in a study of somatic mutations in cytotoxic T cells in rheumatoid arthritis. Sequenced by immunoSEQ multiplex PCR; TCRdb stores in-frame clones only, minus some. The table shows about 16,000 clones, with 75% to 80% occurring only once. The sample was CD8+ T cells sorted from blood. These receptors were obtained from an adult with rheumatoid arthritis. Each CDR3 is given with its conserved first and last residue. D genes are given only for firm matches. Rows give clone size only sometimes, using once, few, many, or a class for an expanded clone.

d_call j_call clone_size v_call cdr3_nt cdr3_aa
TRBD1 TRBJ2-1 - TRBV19 TGTGCCAGTAGTATGTCGGGACAGGGGGAATACAATGAGCAGTTCTTC CASSMSGQGEYNEQFF
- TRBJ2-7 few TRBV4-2 TGTGCCAGCAGCCAATACGCCGGGCCCTACGAGCAGTACTTC CASSQYAGPYEQYF
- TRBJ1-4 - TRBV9 TGTGCCAGCAGCGTTCAGGGAGGAGAAAAACTGTTTTTT CASSVQGGEKLFF
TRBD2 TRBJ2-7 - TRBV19 TGTGCCAGTAGTATTCTTGCGGGAGAGATCTACGAGCAGTACTTC CASSILAGEIYEQYF
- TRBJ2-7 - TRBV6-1 TGTGCCAGCAGTGTATACCGGGGTTCCTACGAGCAGTACTTC CASSVYRGSYEQYF
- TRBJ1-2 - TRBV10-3 TGTGCCACTTCCGGGGATAACTATGGCTACACCTTC CATSGDNYGYTF
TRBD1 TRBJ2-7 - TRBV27 TGTGCCAGCAACCTCGGACAGGGGATAAACGAGCAGTACTTC CASNLGQGINEQYF
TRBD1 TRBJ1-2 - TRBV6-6 TGTGCCAGCAGTTTCGCCGGGACAGGGGGATATGGCTACACCTTC CASSFAGTGGYGYTF
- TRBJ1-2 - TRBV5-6 TGTGCCAGCAGCTTGGAGACCTATGGCTACACCTTC CASSLETYGYTF
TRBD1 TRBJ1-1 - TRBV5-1 TGCGCCAGCAGCTTAGCTACCACAGGGGTGAACACTGAAGCTTTCTTT CASSLATTGVNTEAFF
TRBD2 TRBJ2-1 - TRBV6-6 TGTGCCAGCAGTTACTCGAGCGGGAGCTCCTACAATGAGCAGTTCTTC CASSYSSGSSYNEQFF
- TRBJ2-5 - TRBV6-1 TGTGCCAGCAGTGAATCCCCAGGCCTGGAGACCCAGTACTTC CASSESPGLETQYF
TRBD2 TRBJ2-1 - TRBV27 TGTGCCAGCAGTTTATCTACGGGAGGCAGGAATGAGCAGTTCTTC CASSLSTGGRNEQFF
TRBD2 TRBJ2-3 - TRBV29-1 TGCAGCGCCCTGGGACTAGCGGGAGGCAGCACAGATACGCAGTATTTT CSALGLAGGSTDTQYF
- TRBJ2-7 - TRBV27 TGTGCCAGCAGTTTTTGGTCGGGGATAGGAGACGAGCAGTACTTC CASSFWSGIGDEQYF
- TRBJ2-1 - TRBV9 TGTGCCAGCAGCGTAGGCCGGGTCTCGTACAATGAGCAGTTCTTC CASSVGRVSYNEQFF
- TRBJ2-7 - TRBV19 TGTGCCAGTAGGAATGGTAGCTACGAGCAGTACTTC CASRNGSYEQYF
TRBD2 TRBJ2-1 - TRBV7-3 TGTGCCAGCAGTCAGTGGACTAGCGGAACCTACAATGAGCAGTTCTTC CASSQWTSGTYNEQFF
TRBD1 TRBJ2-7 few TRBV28 TGTGCCAGCAGTCCATGGACAGGGTACGAGCAGTACTTC CASSPWTGYEQYF
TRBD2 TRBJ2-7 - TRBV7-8 TGTGCCAGCAGCTTTGAGGGACTAGCGAGAAGCTCCTACGAGCAGTACTTC CASSFEGLARSSYEQYF
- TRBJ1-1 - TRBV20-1 TGCAGTAATAATGAAGCTTTCTTT CSNNEAFF
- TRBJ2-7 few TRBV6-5 TGTGCCAGCAGTTACAGCAGCTCCTACGAGCAGTACTTC CASSYSSSYEQYF
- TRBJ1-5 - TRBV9 TGTGCCAGCAGCGAGGAGGCCAGCAATCAGCCCCAGCATTTT CASSEEASNQPQHF
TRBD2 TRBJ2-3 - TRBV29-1 TGCAGCGTAGCGGGACTAGCGGGAACAAGTACAGATACGCAGTATTTT CSVAGLAGTSTDTQYF
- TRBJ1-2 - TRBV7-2 TGTGCCAGCAGCTTAGAGACCGCTAACTATGGCTACACCTTC CASSLETANYGYTF
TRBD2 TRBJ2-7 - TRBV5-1 TGCGCCAGCAGCTGGAGTGCAGGGACTAGCGCTCACGAGCAGTACTTC CASSWSAGTSAHEQYF
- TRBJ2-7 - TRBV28 TGTGCCAGCAGACTGGCAGGGATGTCCTACGAGCAGTACTTC CASRLAGMSYEQYF
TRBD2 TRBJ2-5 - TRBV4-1 TGCGCCAGCAGCCAAGGGGGGGGAGTAGGAGAGACCCAGTACTTC CASSQGGGVGETQYF
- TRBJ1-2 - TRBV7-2 TGTGCCAGCAGCTTAGGGTCGGGGGTCCACTCATGGCGCTATGGCTACACCTTC CASSLGSGVHSWRYGYTF
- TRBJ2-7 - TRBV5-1 TGCGCCAGCAGCTTGGGGCAGGGAGGCTACGAGCAGTACTTC CASSLGQGGYEQYF
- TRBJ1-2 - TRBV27 TGTGCCAGCAGCCCCGGGGGGCAAAACTATGGCTACACCTTC CASSPGGQNYGYTF
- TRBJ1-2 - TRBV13 TGTGCCAGCAGCTTTGGCACCAAGAGGGGCTACACCTTC CASSFGTKRGYTF
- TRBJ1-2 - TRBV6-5 TGTGCCAGCAGTTACTCGATTGTTGGGTGGGGCTACACCTTC CASSYSIVGWGYTF
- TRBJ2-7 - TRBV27 TGTGCCAGCAGTTTAGGGACCGCGAGCTCCTACGAGCAGTACTTC CASSLGTASSYEQYF
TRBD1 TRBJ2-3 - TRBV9 TGTGCCAGCAGCGTAGCCGGGACAGGGACCACAGATACGCAGTATTTT CASSVAGTGTTDTQYF
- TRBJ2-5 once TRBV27 TGTGCCAGCAGTTTATCTGGGAGGGAGACCCAGTACTTC CASSLSGRETQYF
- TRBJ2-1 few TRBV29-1 TGCAGCGTTGAAAAGGCCCCACAGCGGGCCCAGTACAATGAGCAGTTCTTC CSVEKAPQRAQYNEQFF
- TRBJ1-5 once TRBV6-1 TGTGCCAGCGGCCAGACAGACTTTCGCAATCAGCCCCAGCATTTT CASGQTDFRNQPQHF
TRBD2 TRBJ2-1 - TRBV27 TGTGCCAGCACCGGACTGAGCGGGAGGCGAAACAATGAGCAGTTCTTC CASTGLSGRRNNEQFF
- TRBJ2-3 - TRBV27 TGTGCCAGCAGTCCAAGCACAGATACGCAGTATTTT CASSPSTDTQYF
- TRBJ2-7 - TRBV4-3 TGCGCCAGCAGCCAAGATATCGGGGGCCCCTACGAGCAGTACTTC CASSQDIGGPYEQYF
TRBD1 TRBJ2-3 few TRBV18 TGTGCCAGCTCACCACCCGGGACAGGGGCCACAGATACGCAGTATTTT CASSPPGTGATDTQYF
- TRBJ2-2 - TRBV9 TGTGCCAGCAGCGGGATAAATACCGGGGAGCTGTTTTTT CASSGINTGELFF
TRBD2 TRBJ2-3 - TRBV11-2 TGTGCCAGCAGCCCCGGGACTAGCGGGATTAGCACAGATACGCAGTATTTT CASSPGTSGISTDTQYF
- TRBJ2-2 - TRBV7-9 TGTGCCAGCAGCCACGCTACCGGGGAGCTGTTTTTT CASSHATGELFF
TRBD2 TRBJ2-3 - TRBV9 TGTGCCAGCAGCTCAGGACTAGGAACAGATACGCAGTATTTT CASSSGLGTDTQYF
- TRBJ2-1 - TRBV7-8 TGTGCCAGCAGCTTAGATCCTAGCGTCTACAATGAGCAGTTCTTC CASSLDPSVYNEQFF
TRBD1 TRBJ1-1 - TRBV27 TGTGCCAGCAGTTTCACAGGGGAGGCTGAAGCTTTCTTT CASSFTGEAEAFF
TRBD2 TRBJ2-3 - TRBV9 TGTGCCAGCAGCGCTAGCGGGAGGGGGGGCACAGATACGCAGTATTTT CASSASGRGGTDTQYF
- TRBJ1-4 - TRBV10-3 TGTGCCATCAGTGAGATAGCTAATGAAAAACTGTTTTTT CAISEIANEKLFF
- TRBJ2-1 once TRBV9 TGTGCCAGCAGCGTAGCTAGCGACAATGAGCAGTTCTTC CASSVASDNEQFF